In this sample, the clone carrying this T cell receptor beta chain turned up a few times. Its antigen is not identified. These data belong to a study of T cells in Graves' hyperthyroidism and ophthalmopathy. Study summary: Peripheral blood was taken when the disease was first diagnosed, before any treatment began.

RNA transcripts provided the source from which TCR beta CDR3 regions were amplified. The TCR CDR3 was amplified in a first-round RT-PCR using the HTBI primer set. TCRdb re-analysed the multiplex PCR reads in MiXCR, keeping a single row per CDR3 protein. The data show approximately 700,000 distinct CDR3 sequences, with about 17% seen just once and approximately 8.4% held by the top ten. Graves' hyperthyroidism is called stable when ophthalmopathy does not progress within 18 months. Clinical symptoms, serum thyroxine and TRAb, thyroid ultrasound and orbital computed tomography together formed the diagnostic basis. Study-wide findings and caveats: Ophthalmopathy was predicted by the model a median of approximately 6 months ahead of onset.

Sequencing used blood. The origin of this receptor is a man in his late teens or twenties with Graves' hyperthyroidism.

CDR3 sequence (DNA): TGTGCCAGCAGTTTATATCAGGGATATGGCTACACCTTC. Amino acid sequence: CASSLYQGYGYTF. The rearrangement uses TRBV28 and TRBJ1-2; possible D gene TRBD1, 5 bases. This CDR3 comprises 13 residues. The V gene lost 1 base and the J gene lost 5 bases, with 8 bases spanning the gap. Germline CDR1 and CDR2: MDHEN and SYDVKM.